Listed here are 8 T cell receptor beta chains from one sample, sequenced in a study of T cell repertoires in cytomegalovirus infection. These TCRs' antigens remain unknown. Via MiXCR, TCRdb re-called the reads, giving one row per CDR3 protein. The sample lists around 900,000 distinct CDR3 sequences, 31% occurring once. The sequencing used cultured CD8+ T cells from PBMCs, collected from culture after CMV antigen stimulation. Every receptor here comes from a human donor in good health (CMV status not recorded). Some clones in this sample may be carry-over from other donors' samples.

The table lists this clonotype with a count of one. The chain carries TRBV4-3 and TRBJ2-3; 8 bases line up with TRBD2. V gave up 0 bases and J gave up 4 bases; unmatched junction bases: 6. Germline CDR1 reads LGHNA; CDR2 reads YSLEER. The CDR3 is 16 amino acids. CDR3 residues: CASSQERGGLADTQYF. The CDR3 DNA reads TGCGCCAGCAGCCAAGAACGGGGGGGCCTGGCAGATACGCAGTATTTT.

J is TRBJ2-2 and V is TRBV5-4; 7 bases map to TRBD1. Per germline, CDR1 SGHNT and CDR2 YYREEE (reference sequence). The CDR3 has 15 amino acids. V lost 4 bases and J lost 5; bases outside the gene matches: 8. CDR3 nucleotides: TGTGCCAGCAGCCGACAGGGAGTCGGGACCGGGGAGCTGTTTTTT. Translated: CASSRQGVGTGELFF.

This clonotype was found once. CDR3 amino acids: CASNPAGSDTQYF. The CDR3 DNA reads TGTGCCAGCAATCCCGCAGGGTCAGATACGCAGTATTTT. This rearrangement joins TRBV7-4 to TRBJ2-3; a weak D match, TRBD1 (5 bases). Germline values: CDR1 SGHVT, CDR2 SQSDAQ. The CDR3 covers 13 residues. V shed 7 bases and J shed 4 bases, with 12 bases lying between them. Filled out from reference TRBV7-4 and TRBJ2-3, the complete variable domain reads GAGVSQSPRYKVAKRGRDVALRCDSISGHVTLYWYRQTLGQGSEVLTYSQSDAQRDKSGRPSGRFSAERPERSVSTLKIQRTEQGDSAVYLCASNPAGSDTQYFGPGTRLTVL.

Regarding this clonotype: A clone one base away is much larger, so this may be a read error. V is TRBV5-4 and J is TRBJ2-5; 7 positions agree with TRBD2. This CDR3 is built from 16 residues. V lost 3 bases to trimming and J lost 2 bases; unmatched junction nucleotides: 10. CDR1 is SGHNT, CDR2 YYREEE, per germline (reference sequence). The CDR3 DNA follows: TGTGCCAGCAGCTCGCCTCTGGGAGGGTGTCAAGAGACCCAGTACTTC. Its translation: CASSSPLGGCQETQYF.

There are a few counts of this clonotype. The chain's CDR3 is CATSRDYRGFSGANVLTF. The DNA for the CDR3 is TGTGCCACCAGCAGAGATTACAGGGGTTTCTCGGGGGCCAACGTCCTGACTTTC. V gene TRBV15 combines with J gene TRBJ2-6, with 7 bases identical to TRBD1. CDR1 and CDR2 from the germline V gene are LNHNV and YYDKDF (reference sequence). The trim removed 0 bases at V and 4 bases at J, leaving 9 bases unmatched. The CDR3 is 18 residues long.

CDR3 nucleotides: TGTGCCAGCAGCTTTCGGGACAGGGGCGACACCGGGGAGCTGTTTTTT. Amino acids: CASSFRDRGDTGELFF. V usage is TRBV7-9 and J usage is TRBJ2-2; 10 nucleotides line up with TRBD1. Germline V gives CDR1 SEHNR, CDR2 FQNEAQ (reference sequence). The CDR3 consists of 16 residues. The trim removed 3 bases at V and 3 bases at J, leaving 4 bases unmatched.

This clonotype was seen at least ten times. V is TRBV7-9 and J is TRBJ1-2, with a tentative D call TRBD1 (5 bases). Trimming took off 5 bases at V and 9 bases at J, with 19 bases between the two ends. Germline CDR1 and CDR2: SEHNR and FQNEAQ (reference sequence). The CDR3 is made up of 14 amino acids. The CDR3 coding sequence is TGTGCCAGCAGCCCTGACCGGGACTGGCTGAGCTACACCTTC. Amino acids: CASSPDRDWLSYTF.

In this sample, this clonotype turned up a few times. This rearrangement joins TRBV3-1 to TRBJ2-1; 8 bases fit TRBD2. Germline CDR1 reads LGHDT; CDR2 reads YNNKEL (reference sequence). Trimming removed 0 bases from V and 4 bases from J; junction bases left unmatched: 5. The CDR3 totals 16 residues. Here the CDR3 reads CASSQDELAEYNEQFF. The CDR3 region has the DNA TGTGCCAGCAGCCAAGATGAACTAGCGGAATACAATGAGCAGTTCTTC.